These 20 T cell receptor beta chains were all obtained from the same sample, sequenced in a study of OX40 agonist ivuxolimab in advanced cancers. Data came from immunoSEQ multiplex PCR; TCRdb stores just in-frame clones and leaves some out. The profile shows fewer than 85,000 clones, around 82% of them singletons. Sequences were derived from CD4+ or CD8+ T cells sorted from blood, sampled in a trial of the OX40 agonist ivuxolimab. Source of these receptors: an adult with an advanced solid tumor such as melanoma, head and neck, liver or kidney cancer.

CDR3: CASRRDINGYTF. In DNA, the CDR3 is TGTGCCAGTAGGCGGGACATCAACGGCTACACCTTC. The chain links TRBV19 to TRBJ1-2, with D possibly TRBD1 on 6 matching bases. The CDR3 has 12 amino acids. Trimming cost V 6 bases and J 8 bases, with 13 bases left between them. In germline, CDR1 is LNHDA, CDR2 SQIVND (reference sequence).

This CDR3 is CASSFPGLAQTSTDTQYF. The CDR3 DNA follows: TGTGCCAGCAGTTTCCCGGGACTAGCCCAAACTAGCACAGATACGCAGTATTTT. The chain employs TRBV28 and TRBJ2-3, with 9 bases fitting TRBD2. The germline V gene encodes CDR1 MDHEN and CDR2 SYDVKM. The CDR3 spans 18 residues. J was trimmed by 0 bases and V by 3 bases; bases with no gene match: 10.

This chain uses TRBV2 with TRBJ2-2, with D perhaps TRBD1 (6 bases). V lost 7 bases and J 4 bases, leaving 10 bases between the germline ends. The CDR3 covers 13 residues. Germline CDR1 and CDR2: SNHLY and FYNNEI. This chain's CDR3 is CASTQGTTGELFF. As DNA, the CDR3 is TGTGCCAGCACGCAGGGGACCACCGGGGAGCTGTTTTTT.

The V gene is TRBV27, the J gene TRBJ2-1; possible D gene TRBD1, 5 bases. This CDR3 has 15 residues. Germline V gene lookup returns CDR1 MNHEY and CDR2 SMNVEV (reference sequence). Deletions cut 2 bases from V and 2 bases from J, with 10 bases between. The CDR3 spells CASSLRGITYNEQFF. CDR3 sequence (DNA): TGTGCCAGCAGTTTAAGGGGAATAACCTACAATGAGCAGTTCTTC.

This clone was recorded only once. This chain joins TRBV29-1 and TRBJ1-2; D remains unclear. Germline CDR1 reads SQVTM; CDR2 reads ANQGSEA. The CDR3 loop spans 13 amino acids. V lost 4 bases, J lost 4 bases, and 13 bases lay in between. The DNA of the CDR3 is TGCAGCGTTGTGGGGTTGTCTGGCTATGGCTACACCTTC. Residues: CSVVGLSGYGYTF. Combining the CDR3 with reference TRBV29-1 and TRBJ1-2 gives the whole variable domain SAVISQKPSRDICQRGTSLTIQCQVDSQVTMMFWYRQQPGQSLTLIATANQGSEATYESGFVIDKFPISRPNLTFSTLTVSNMSPEDSSIYLCSVVGLSGYGYTFGSGTRLTVV.

The chain combines TRBV7-6 with TRBJ1-1; a weak D match, TRBD1 (5 bases). The germline CDR1 and CDR2 sequences are SGHVS and FNYEAQ. V lost 6 bases and J 3 bases, leaving 11 bases between the germline ends. This CDR3 comprises 13 residues. The CDR3 DNA sequence: TGTGCCAGCAGGTGGGGCGAGGACACTGAAGCTTTCTTT. Its translation: CASRWGEDTEAFF.

V is TRBV14 and J is TRBJ2-7; TRBD1 aligns across 7 bases. CDR3 length: 13 residues. Per the germline V gene, CDR1 is SGHDN and CDR2 is FVKESK. Losses at the gene ends were 5 bases for V and 7 bases for J; bases not matched to a gene: 8. The chain's CDR3 is CASSSGTAWEQYF. As DNA, the CDR3 is TGTGCCAGCAGCTCCGGGACAGCGTGGGAGCAGTACTTC.

This sequence joins TRBV4-1 and TRBJ2-1; 9 bases are a match to TRBD2. V shed 4 bases, J shed 12 bases, and the junction held 13 bases outside the gene matches. The CDR3 sequence is 15 residues long. Germline CDR1 and CDR2: MGHRA and YSYEKL. The CDR3: CASSLDPSGVARQFF. The DNA for the CDR3 is TGCGCCAGCAGCCTAGATCCTAGCGGGGTCGCTCGGCAGTTCTTC.

The chain links TRBV11-2 to TRBJ1-3; no reliable D call. Germline CDR1 is SGHAT and CDR2 is FQNNGV. The CDR3 totals 15 residues. V dropped 2 bases and J dropped 0 bases, with 8 bases sitting between them. For the CDR3, the DNA is TGTGCCAGCAGCTTAAATAGTCCCTCTGGAAACACCATATATTTT. This translates into CASSLNSPSGNTIYF.

The chain joins TRBV7-9 to TRBJ2-3; 8 bases map to TRBD1. The CDR3 has 17 amino acids. Germline values: CDR1 SEHNR, CDR2 FQNEAQ (reference sequence). V shed 1 base, J shed 3 bases, and the junction held 9 bases outside the gene matches. In DNA form, the CDR3 reads TGTGCCAGCAGCTTAGGGTCCCTACAGGGGGAAACAGATACGCAGTATTTT. Protein: CASSLGSLQGETDTQYF.

This clone was observed a few times. This chain uses TRBV28 with TRBJ1-5; D remains ambiguous. CDR1 MDHEN and CDR2 SYDVKM come from the germline V gene. This CDR3 contains 19 residues. V lost 1 base, J lost 5 bases, and 24 bases lay in between. The CDR3 DNA sequence: TGTGCCAGCAGTTTATCCCGGGTTTCCAATCACCCCGCCTATCAGCCCCAGCATTTT. Amino acid sequence: CASSLSRVSNHPAYQPQHF.

The rearrangement joins TRBV9 to TRBJ1-2; the D is unclear. The CDR3 contains 15 residues. The germline gives CDR1 SGDLS, CDR2 YYNGEE. V was pared by 3 bases and J by 2 bases, with 14 bases between. CDR3 protein: CASSAPGARNYGYTF. The CDR3, as DNA: TGTGCCAGCAGCGCCCCCGGCGCGAGGAACTATGGCTACACCTTC. Variable domain in full (rest from reference TRBV9 and TRBJ1-2): DSGVTQTPKHLITATGQRVTLRCSPRSGDLSVYWYQQSLDQGLQFLIQYYNGEERAKGNILERFSAQQFPDLHSELNLSSLELGDSALYFCASSAPGARNYGYTFGSGTRLTVV.

CDR3 sequence reads: CASSPRQGDGNQPQHF. CDR3 in DNA: TGTGCCAGCTCACCAAGGCAGGGAGATGGCAATCAGCCCCAGCATTTT. The V call is TRBV18, the J call TRBJ1-5, with TRBD1 as a possible D gene (5 bases). CDR3 size: 16 residues. The germline gives CDR1 KGHSH, CDR2 LQKENI. Trimming stripped 2 bases from V and 2 bases from J, with 13 bases between.

The gene calls are TRBV5-4 and TRBJ1-6; D is unclear. The CDR3 loop spans 15 amino acids. Germline lookup yields CDR1 SGHNT and CDR2 YYREEE (reference sequence). The ends were cut back, 4 bases at V and 9 bases at J, with 17 bases in the middle. This chain's CDR3 is CASSPTNARGSPLHF. CDR3 sequence (DNA): TGTGCCAGCAGCCCAACCAACGCCCGGGGTTCACCCCTCCACTTT.

The J gene is TRBJ1-3, the V gene TRBV6-1; D remains unclear. Germline V CDR1 and CDR2: MNHNS, SASEGT. The V and J ends lost 1 base and 0 bases respectively, with 10 bases between them. This CDR3 is 16 amino acids long. CDR3 residues: CASSEVYGSSGNTIYF. Here the CDR3 DNA reads TGTGCCAGCAGTGAAGTATACGGTAGCTCTGGAAACACCATATATTTT.

This clone was detected once. The V call is TRBV6-1, the J call TRBJ1-2; TRBD1 agrees at 7 bases. V gave up 6 bases and J gave up 5 bases; unmatched junction bases: 12. Germline assignment: CDR1 MNHNS and CDR2 SASEGT. CDR3 length: 15 amino acids. The CDR3 DNA follows: TGTGCCAGCAGGAGCGTGGAACAGGGGATTTATGGCTACACCTTC. Its translation: CASRSVEQGIYGYTF.

The gene calls are TRBV19 and TRBJ2-5; D is unclear. The CDR3 has 15 amino acids. In germline, CDR1 is LNHDA, CDR2 SQIVND (reference sequence). V shed 4 bases and J shed 2 bases, with 14 bases lying between them. The CDR3 loop is CASSTPWAGQETQYF. CDR3 nucleotides: TGTGCCAGTAGTACCCCTTGGGCAGGTCAAGAGACCCAGTACTTC.

V is TRBV15 and J is TRBJ1-5, with D perhaps TRBD1 (5 bases). The CDR3 loop spans 15 amino acids. CDR1 and CDR2 (germline): LNHNV, YYDKDF (reference sequence). Deletions cut 2 bases from V and 2 bases from J, with 10 bases between. The CDR3 here is CATSRPPGGNQPQHF. As DNA, the CDR3 is TGTGCCACCAGCAGACCACCGGGGGGCAATCAGCCCCAGCATTTT.

The V call is TRBV5-4, the J call TRBJ2-3, with TRBD1 matching over 7 bases. V gave up 4 bases and J gave up 2 bases; unmatched junction bases: 4. The CDR3 sequence is 14 residues long. CDR1 is SGHNT, CDR2 YYREEE, per germline (reference sequence). CDR3 in amino acids: CASSEGQYTDTQYF. DNA of the CDR3: TGTGCCAGCAGCGAGGGACAGTACACAGATACGCAGTATTTT.

J is TRBJ2-7 and V is TRBV7-9; TRBD1 might be the D (5 bases). The CDR3 is 14 residues long. Germline-derived CDR1 and CDR2 are SEHNR and FQNEAQ (reference sequence). V lost 2 bases to trimming and J lost 7 bases, with 15 bases between them. The CDR3 nucleotides read TGTGCCAGCAGCTTACAGGGTTCTTGGGATGAGCAGTACTTC. It codes for CASSLQGSWDEQYF.